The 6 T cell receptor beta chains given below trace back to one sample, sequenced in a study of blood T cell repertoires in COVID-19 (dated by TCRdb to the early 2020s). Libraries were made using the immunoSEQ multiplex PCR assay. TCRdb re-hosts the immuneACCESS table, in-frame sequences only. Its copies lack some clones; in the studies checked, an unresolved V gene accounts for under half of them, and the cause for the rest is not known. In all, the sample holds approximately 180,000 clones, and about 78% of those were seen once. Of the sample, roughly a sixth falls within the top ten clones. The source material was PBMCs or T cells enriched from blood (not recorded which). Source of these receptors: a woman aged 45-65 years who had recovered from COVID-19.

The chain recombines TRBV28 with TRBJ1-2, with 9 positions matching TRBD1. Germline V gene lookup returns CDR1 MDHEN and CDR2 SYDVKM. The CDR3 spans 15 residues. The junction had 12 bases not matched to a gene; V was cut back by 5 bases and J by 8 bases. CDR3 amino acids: CASSLLQGASGGYTF. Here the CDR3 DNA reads TGTGCCAGCAGTCTCCTACAGGGGGCGTCGGGAGGCTACACCTTC.

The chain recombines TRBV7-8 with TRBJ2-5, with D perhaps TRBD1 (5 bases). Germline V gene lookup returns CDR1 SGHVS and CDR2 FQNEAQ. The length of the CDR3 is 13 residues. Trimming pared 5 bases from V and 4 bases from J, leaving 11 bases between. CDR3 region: CASSRARGETQYF. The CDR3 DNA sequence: TGTGCCAGCAGCCGGGCAAGGGGAGAGACCCAGTACTTC.

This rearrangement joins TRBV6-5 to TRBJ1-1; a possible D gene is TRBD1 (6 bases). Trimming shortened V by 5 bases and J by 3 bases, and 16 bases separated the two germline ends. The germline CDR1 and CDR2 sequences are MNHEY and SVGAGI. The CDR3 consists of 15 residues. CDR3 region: CASSSRQGWYTEAFF. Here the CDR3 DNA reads TGTGCCAGCAGTAGCAGGCAGGGGTGGTACACTGAAGCTTTCTTT.

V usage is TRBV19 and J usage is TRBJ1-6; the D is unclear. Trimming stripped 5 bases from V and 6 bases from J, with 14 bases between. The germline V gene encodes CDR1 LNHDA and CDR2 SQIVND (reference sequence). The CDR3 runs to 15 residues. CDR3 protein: CASSDSAGANSPLHF. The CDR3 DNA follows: TGTGCCAGTAGTGATTCAGCGGGAGCTAATTCACCCCTCCACTTT.

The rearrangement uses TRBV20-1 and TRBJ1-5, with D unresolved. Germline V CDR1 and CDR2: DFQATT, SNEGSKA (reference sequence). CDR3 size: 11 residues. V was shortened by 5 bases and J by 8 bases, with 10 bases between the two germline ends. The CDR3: CSAPHGEPQHF. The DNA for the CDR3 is TGCAGTGCTCCGCACGGGGAGCCCCAGCATTTT.

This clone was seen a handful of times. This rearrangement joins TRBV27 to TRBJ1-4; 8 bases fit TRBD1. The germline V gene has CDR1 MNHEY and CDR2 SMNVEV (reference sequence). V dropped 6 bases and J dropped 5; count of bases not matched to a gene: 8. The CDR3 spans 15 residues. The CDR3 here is CASSPRQGPNEKLFF. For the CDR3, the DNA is TGTGCCAGCAGCCCACGACAGGGGCCCAATGAAAAACTGTTTTTT.